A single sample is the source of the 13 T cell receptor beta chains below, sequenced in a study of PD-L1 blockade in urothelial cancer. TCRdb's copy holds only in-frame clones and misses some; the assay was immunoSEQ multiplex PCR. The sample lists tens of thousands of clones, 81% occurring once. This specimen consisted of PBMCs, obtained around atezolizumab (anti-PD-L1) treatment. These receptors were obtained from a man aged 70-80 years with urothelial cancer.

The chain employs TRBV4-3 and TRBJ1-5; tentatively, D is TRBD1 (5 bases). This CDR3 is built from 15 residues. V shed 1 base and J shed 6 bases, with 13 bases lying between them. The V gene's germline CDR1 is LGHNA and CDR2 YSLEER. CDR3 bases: TGCGCCAGCAGCCAAGCTACAGGAAAGGGTCAGCCCCAGCATTTT. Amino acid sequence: CASSQATGKGQPQHF.

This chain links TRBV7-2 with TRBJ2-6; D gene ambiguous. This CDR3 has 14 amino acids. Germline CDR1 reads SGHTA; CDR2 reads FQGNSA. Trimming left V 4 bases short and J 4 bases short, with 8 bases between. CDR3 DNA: TGTGCCAGCAGCTCTCGCGGCGGGGCCAACGTCCTGACTTTC. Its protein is CASSSRGGANVLTF.

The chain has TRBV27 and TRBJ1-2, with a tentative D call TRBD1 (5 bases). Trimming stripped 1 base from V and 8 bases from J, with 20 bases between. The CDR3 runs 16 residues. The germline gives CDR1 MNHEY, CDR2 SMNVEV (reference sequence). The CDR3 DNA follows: TGTGCCAGCAGTTTATTGGTGGGTGTGGATCCAGGGGGCTACACCTTC. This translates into CASSLLVGVDPGGYTF.

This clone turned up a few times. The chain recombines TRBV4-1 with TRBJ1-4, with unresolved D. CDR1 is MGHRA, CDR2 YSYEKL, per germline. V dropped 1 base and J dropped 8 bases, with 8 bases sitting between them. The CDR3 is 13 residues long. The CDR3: CASSQGTGEKLFF. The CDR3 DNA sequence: TGCGCCAGCAGCCAAGGAACGGGAGAAAAACTGTTTTTT.

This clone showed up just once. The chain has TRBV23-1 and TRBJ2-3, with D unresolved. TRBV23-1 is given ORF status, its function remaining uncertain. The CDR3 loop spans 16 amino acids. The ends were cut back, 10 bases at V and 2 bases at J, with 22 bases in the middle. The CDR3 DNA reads TGCGCCACCCCGAACTGTAGGCACAGCTCCACAGATACGCAGTATTTT. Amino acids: CATPNCRHSSTDTQYF.

CDR3: CASSFVGQGAGYTF. CDR3 in DNA: TGTGCCAGCAGCTTTGTGGGACAGGGCGCTGGCTACACCTTC. The chain is built from TRBV7-2 and TRBJ1-2; 9 positions match TRBD1. CDR3 length equals 14 residues. V was clipped by 3 bases and J by 7 bases; unmatched bases: 6. Germline V gene sequence: CDR1 SGHTA, CDR2 FQGNSA. Full variable domain (remainder filled in from reference TRBV7-2 and TRBJ1-2): GAGVSQSPSNKVTEKGKDVELRCDPISGHTALYWYRQSLGQGLEFLIYFQGNSAPDKSGLPSDRFSAERTGGSVSTLTIQRTQQEDSAVYLCASSFVGQGAGYTFGSGTRLTVV.

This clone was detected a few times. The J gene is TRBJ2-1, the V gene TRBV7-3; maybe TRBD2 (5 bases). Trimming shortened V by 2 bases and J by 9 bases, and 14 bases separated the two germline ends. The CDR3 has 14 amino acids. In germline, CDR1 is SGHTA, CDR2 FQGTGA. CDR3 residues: CASSLGPRSGEQFF. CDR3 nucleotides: TGTGCCAGCAGCTTAGGCCCGCGGAGCGGTGAGCAGTTCTTC.

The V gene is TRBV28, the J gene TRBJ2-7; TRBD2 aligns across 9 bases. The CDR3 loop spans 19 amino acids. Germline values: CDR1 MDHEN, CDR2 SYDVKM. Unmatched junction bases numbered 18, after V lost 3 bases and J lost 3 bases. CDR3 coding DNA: TGTGCCAGCAGTTTGGTCCTCTGGCGGGAGGGGAAACGGGACTACGAGCAGTACTTC. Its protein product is CASSLVLWREGKRDYEQYF.

The CDR3 DNA reads as TGTGCCAGCAGCCTTGACAGCACTTATGGCTACACCTTC. Translated, it gives CASSLDSTYGYTF. This chain connects TRBV2 to TRBJ1-2, with D maybe TRBD1 (5 bases). The CDR3 covers 13 residues. The germline gives CDR1 SNHLY, CDR2 FYNNEI. The ends were cut back, 6 bases at V and 5 bases at J, with 13 bases in the middle.

The CDR3 spells CASSYTTGPYEQYF. The CDR3 bases are TGTGCCAGCAGTTACACGACAGGACCCTACGAGCAGTACTTC. This chain uses TRBV6-5 with TRBJ2-7; TRBD1 might be the D (6 bases). CDR1 is MNHEY, CDR2 SVGAGI, per germline. Deletions cut 2 bases from V and 2 bases from J, with 10 bases between. This CDR3 region has 14 residues.

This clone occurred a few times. The CDR3 coding sequence is TGTGCCAGCAGCCAAGCGAGCGGGAGGTTGACCGGGGAGCTGTTTTTT. Protein: CASSQASGRLTGELFF. V and J are TRBV4-2 and TRBJ2-2; 9 nucleotides match TRBD2. V shed 1 base and J 5 bases; nucleotides not matched to a gene: 5. The CDR3 runs to 16 residues. Germline V gene data show CDR1 as LGHNA and CDR2 as YNFKEQ.

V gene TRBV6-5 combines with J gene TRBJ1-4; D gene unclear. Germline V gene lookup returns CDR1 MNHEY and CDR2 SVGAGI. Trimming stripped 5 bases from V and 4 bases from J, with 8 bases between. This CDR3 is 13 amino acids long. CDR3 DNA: TGTGCCAGCAGTCCCGGACTTAATGAAAAACTGTTTTTT. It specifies CASSPGLNEKLFF.

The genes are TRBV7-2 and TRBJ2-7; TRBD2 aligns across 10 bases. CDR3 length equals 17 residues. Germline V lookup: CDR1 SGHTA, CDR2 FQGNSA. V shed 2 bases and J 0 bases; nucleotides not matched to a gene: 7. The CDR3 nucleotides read TGTGCCAGCAGCTTATTAGGAGGGACTAGCGTCTCCTACGAGCAGTACTTC. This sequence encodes CASSLLGGTSVSYEQYF.